The 27 T cell receptor beta chains below were found in one sample sequenced in a study of blood T cell repertoires in COVID-19 (dated by TCRdb to the early 2020s). Library construction relied on the immunoSEQ multiplex PCR assay. Entries here come from immuneACCESS through TCRdb and include only in-frame sequences with V and J called. Some clones fail to appear in such tables; in the studies checked, an unresolved V gene covers under half of the shortfall, and the cause of the remainder is unknown. The sample table lists approximately 270,000 clones, 70% to 90% of them with a count of one. 1.2% to 1.5% of the sample rests with the top ten. The sequencing input was peripheral blood. The receptors here all came from an elderly man with acute or convalescent COVID-19.

The rearrangement links TRBV6-5 to TRBJ1-1; the D is unclear. The V gene lost 7 bases and the J gene lost 6 bases, with 15 bases spanning the gap. Germline V gene lookup returns CDR1 MNHEY and CDR2 SVGAGI. The CDR3 is made up of 13 amino acids. CDR3 nucleotides: TGTGCCAGCACCGTGTCCTCCCTAGCTGAAGCTTTCTTT. The encoded protein is CASTVSSLAEAFF.

The chain's CDR3 is CASSPEGTEAFF. For the CDR3, the DNA is TGTGCCAGCTCACCGGAGGGCACTGAAGCTTTCTTT. The chain joins TRBV18 to TRBJ1-1; no reliable D call. V lost 3 bases to trimming and J lost 4 bases, with 6 bases between them. This CDR3 has 12 amino acids. Germline assignment: CDR1 KGHSH and CDR2 LQKENI.

V and J are TRBV5-5 and TRBJ1-1; a weak D match, TRBD1 (5 bases). CDR1 is SGHKS and CDR2 is YYEKEE in the germline V gene (reference sequence). V lost 7 bases, J lost 1 base, and 23 bases lay in between. The CDR3 contains 17 residues. CDR3 sequence: CASGLFGAARANTEAFF. CDR3 nucleotides: TGTGCCAGCGGCCTGTTTGGTGCGGCCAGGGCGAACACTGAAGCTTTCTTT.

The rearrangement links TRBV12-3 or TRBV12-4 to TRBJ1-2; weak D call: TRBD1 (6 bases). This CDR3 region has 12 residues. V was pared by 4 bases and J by 7 bases, with 10 bases between. CDR3 residues: CASSSTGSGYTF. The CDR3 DNA sequence: TGTGCCAGCAGTTCTACAGGGTCTGGCTACACCTTC.

This clone was counted once. The rearrangement uses TRBV29-1 and TRBJ2-1; 10 nucleotides match TRBD1. Germline V CDR1 and CDR2: SQVTM, ANQGSEA. There are 15 residues in the CDR3. Trimming at V came to 4 bases and at J to 7 bases, leaving 10 bases not matched to a gene. The CDR3 DNA reads TGCAGCGTTGGAGGGGGGACAGGGGCCAGGAATGAGCAGTTCTTC. It encodes CSVGGGTGARNEQFF.

This clone appeared once. CDR3 sequence (DNA): TGTGCCAGCAGCTTAACAGGGGGCGCGGGTCGGGAAAACACTGAAGCTTTCTTT. Translating gives CASSLTGGAGRENTEAFF. The chain recombines TRBV7-3 with TRBJ1-1; 7 bases align to TRBD1. This CDR3 has 18 amino acids. The V gene end was trimmed by 0 bases and the J gene end by 2 bases; junction bases not matched to a gene: 12. Germline assignment: CDR1 SGHTA and CDR2 FQGTGA.

V usage is TRBV28 and J usage is TRBJ2-5; 7 nucleotides match TRBD1. The length of the CDR3 is 15 residues. After removal of 6 bases from V and 2 bases from J, the junction contained 9 bases not matched to a gene. Germline assignment: CDR1 MDHEN and CDR2 SYDVKM. CDR3 in amino acids: CASSPWDRGQETQYF. CDR3 nucleotides: TGTGCCAGCAGCCCGTGGGACAGAGGACAAGAGACCCAGTACTTC.

The chain combines TRBV6-6 with TRBJ1-1, with a tentative D call TRBD1 (5 bases). CDR1 and CDR2 from the germline V gene are MNHNY and SVGAGI (reference sequence). The V end was cut by 3 bases, the J end by 1 base, with 9 bases between. The CDR3 spans 14 residues. CDR3 amino acids: CASSYSTENTEAFF. In DNA, the CDR3 is TGTGCCAGCAGTTATTCGACAGAGAACACTGAAGCTTTCTTT.

The J gene is TRBJ2-3, the V gene TRBV9; 7 bases match TRBD2. V shed 0 bases and J 6 bases; nucleotides not matched to a gene: 7. Per the germline V gene, CDR1 is SGDLS and CDR2 is YYNGEE. The CDR3 is made up of 15 amino acids. CDR3 loop: CASSVVGGTADTQYF. For the CDR3, the DNA is TGTGCCAGCAGCGTAGTGGGAGGGACCGCGGATACGCAGTATTTT.

J is TRBJ1-2 and V is TRBV7-9; the D is unclear. The CDR3 extends over 16 amino acids. V gave up 5 bases and J gave up 0 bases, with 16 bases separating them. Germline CDR1 is SEHNR and CDR2 is FQNEAQ (reference sequence). CDR3 amino acids: CASSASGQLANYGYTF. CDR3 nucleotides: TGTGCCAGCAGCGCTTCGGGCCAACTAGCTAACTATGGCTACACCTTC.

V gene TRBV19 combines with J gene TRBJ2-6; possibly TRBD2 for D (6 bases). CDR1 is LNHDA and CDR2 is SQIVND in the germline V gene (reference sequence). This CDR3 contains 19 residues. V dropped 7 bases and J dropped 0 bases, with 22 bases sitting between them. The CDR3 sequence is CASKSRLGIDYSGANVLTF. The CDR3 DNA reads TGTGCCAGTAAAAGTCGACTAGGTATCGACTACTCTGGGGCCAACGTCCTGACTTTC.

V and J are TRBV3-1 (or the pseudogene TRBV3-2) and TRBJ2-1, with TRBD2 matching over 8 bases. J lost 13 bases, V lost 4 bases, and 15 bases had no gene match. Germline V gives CDR1 LGHDT, CDR2 YNNKEL (reference sequence). This CDR3 comprises 15 residues. The CDR3: CASSPESSGTLPQFF. In DNA form, the CDR3 reads TGTGCCAGCAGCCCCGAGAGTAGCGGGACTCTTCCTCAGTTCTTC.

This clone was picked up a small number of times. V gene TRBV7-6 combines with J gene TRBJ2-7, with 7 nucleotides matching TRBD1. Germline assignment: CDR1 SGHVS and CDR2 FNYEAQ. J gave up 2 bases and V 1 base, and 5 bases lay outside the gene matches. This CDR3 spans 15 amino acids. The CDR3, as DNA: TGTGCCAGCAGCTTAGGCCCGGGGACAGCCTACGAGCAGTACTTC. This gives the protein CASSLGPGTAYEQYF.

The chain couples TRBV7-8 to TRBJ2-3; the D gene is possibly TRBD1 (5 bases). This CDR3 is built from 16 residues. CDR1 and CDR2 from the germline V gene are SGHVS and FQNEAQ. V lost 1 base and J lost 0, with 11 bases in between. CDR3 region: CASSLVSGWSTDTQYF. DNA for the CDR3: TGTGCCAGCAGCTTAGTCTCAGGGTGGAGCACAGATACGCAGTATTTT. The entire variable domain, with the rest obtained from reference TRBV7-8 and TRBJ2-3, is as follows: GAGVSQSPRYKVAKRGQDVALRCDPISGHVSLFWYQQALGQGPEFLTYFQNEAQLDKSGLPSDRFFAERPEGSVSTLKIQRTQQEDSAVYLCASSLVSGWSTDTQYFGPGTRLTVL.

This chain links TRBV5-5 with TRBJ1-3; D is perhaps TRBD1 (6 bases). The CDR3 runs 16 residues. Germline V gene sequence: CDR1 SGHKS, CDR2 YYEKEE (reference sequence). Trimming left V 4 bases short and J 0 bases short, with 14 bases between. CDR3 sequence reads: CASSDYRVRSGNTIYF. The CDR3 DNA is TGTGCCAGCAGCGATTACAGGGTTCGCTCTGGAAACACCATATATTTT. Looking up the rest from reference TRBV5-5 and TRBJ1-3 gives the full variable domain: DAGVTQSPTHLIKTRGQQVTLRCSPISGHKSVSWYQQVLGQGPQFIFQYYEKEERGRGNFPDRFSARQFPNYSSELNVNALLLGDSALYLCASSDYRVRSGNTIYFGEGSWLTVV.

Turning to this clone: At the DNA level, this CDR3 is encoded by other sequences in the same sample as well. The CDR3 protein is CASSPGQFNQPQHF. CDR3 bases: TGTGCCAGCTCACCGGGACAGTTTAATCAGCCCCAGCATTTT. The chain uses TRBV18 and TRBJ1-5; TRBD1 agrees at 7 bases. The CDR3 consists of 14 residues. The germline V gene has CDR1 KGHSH and CDR2 LQKENI. V shed 3 bases and J 4 bases; nucleotides not matched to a gene: 3.

V gene TRBV14 combines with J gene TRBJ2-5; TRBD2 is a possible D gene (5 bases). Trimming took off 1 base at V and 5 bases at J, with 8 bases between the two ends. Germline CDR1 and CDR2: SGHDN and FVKESK. The CDR3 contains 13 residues. The CDR3 region has the DNA TGTGCCAGCAGCCAAGTTAGCGCGGAGACCCAGTACTTC. This sequence encodes CASSQVSAETQYF.

The chain joins TRBV19 to TRBJ2-3, with a possible D match to TRBD2 (7 bases). CDR3 size: 16 residues. The germline V and J ends were trimmed by 3 bases and 3 bases, with 16 bases remaining between them. The germline gives CDR1 LNHDA, CDR2 SQIVND (reference sequence). CDR3 protein: CASSMREGGGTDTQYF. DNA for the CDR3: TGTGCCAGTAGTATGAGGGAGGGGGGAGGAACAGATACGCAGTATTTT.

The chain links TRBV2 to TRBJ2-2, with 9 bases aligning to TRBD1. Trimming cost V 6 bases and J 3 bases; bases outside gene matches: 5. The CDR3 extends over 15 amino acids. CDR1 is SNHLY and CDR2 is FYNNEI in the germline V gene. The DNA for the CDR3 is TGTGCCAGCAGCCGGACAGGGGATGACACCGGGGAGCTGTTTTTT. Translated, it gives CASSRTGDDTGELFF.

The sample holds a few counts of this clone. The rearrangement uses TRBV7-9 and TRBJ2-3; 9 positions agree with TRBD1. This CDR3 comprises 15 residues. Germline V gene sequence: CDR1 SEHNR, CDR2 FQNEAQ (reference sequence). V gave up 3 bases and J gave up 5 bases; unmatched junction bases: 6. The CDR3 protein is CASSFTGGARDTQYF. CDR3 DNA: TGTGCCAGCAGCTTCACAGGGGGCGCAAGAGATACGCAGTATTTT. Full variable domain (missing parts from reference TRBV7-9 and TRBJ2-3): DTGVSQNPRHKITKRGQNVTFRCDPISEHNRLYWYRQTLGQGPEFLTYFQNEAQLEKSRLLSDRFSAERPKGSFSTLEIQRTEQGDSAMYLCASSFTGGARDTQYFGPGTRLTVL.

This chain connects TRBV11-3 to TRBJ1-1, with TRBD1 identical over 8 bases. Unmatched junction bases numbered 6, after V lost 4 bases and J lost 5 bases. From germline, CDR1 is SGHNT and CDR2 YENEEA. The length of the CDR3 is 14 residues. CDR3 DNA sequence: TGTGCCAGCAGCTCCCAGGGGGCGCGGACTGAAGCTTTCTTT. Its translation: CASSSQGARTEAFF. The complete variable domain, with remaining parts taken from reference TRBV11-3 and TRBJ1-1, reads EAGVVQSPRYKIIEKKQPVAFWCNPISGHNTLYWYLQNLGQGPELLIRYENEEAVDDSQLPKDRFSAERLKGVDSTLKIQPAELGDSAVYLCASSSQGARTEAFFGQGTRLTVV.

The chain recombines TRBV6-5 with TRBJ2-1; the match to TRBD2 covers 9 bases. Losses at the gene ends were 7 bases for V and 5 bases for J; bases not matched to a gene: 6. The CDR3 runs to 14 residues. Germline-derived CDR1 and CDR2 are MNHEY and SVGAGI. CDR3 in amino acids: CASNRLAVDNEQFF. The CDR3 DNA follows: TGTGCCAGCAACAGACTAGCGGTTGACAATGAGCAGTTCTTC.

The CDR3 region is CAVTARNEQFF. The CDR3 DNA reads TGTGCCGTGACTGCTCGGAATGAGCAGTTCTTC. The chain carries TRBV6-5 and TRBJ2-1; no reliable D call. Germline V lookup: CDR1 MNHEY, CDR2 SVGAGI. The CDR3 is 11 amino acids. Between the trimmed V and J ends, which lost 11 bases and 7 bases, there was a span of 12 bases.

J is TRBJ2-7 and V is TRBV6-1; TRBD1 is a possible D gene (6 bases). From germline, CDR1 is MNHNS and CDR2 SASEGT. The CDR3 is made up of 13 amino acids. Trimming took off 3 bases at V and 6 bases at J, with 12 bases between the two ends. The CDR3 region is CASSETGAGEQYF. The CDR3 coding sequence is TGTGCCAGCAGTGAGACAGGCGCTGGCGAGCAGTACTTC.

The chain links TRBV11-3 to TRBJ2-2; the D is unclear. The length of the CDR3 is 11 residues. V lost 4 bases and J lost 8, with 5 bases in between. Germline V gene sequence: CDR1 SGHNT, CDR2 YENEEA. CDR3 in amino acids: CASSYGGELFF. The CDR3 coding sequence is TGTGCCAGCAGCTACGGGGGGGAGCTGTTTTTT.

V is TRBV7-2 and J is TRBJ1-2; TRBD1 is a possible D gene (6 bases). The CDR3 runs 14 residues. V lost 3 bases and J lost 4, with 12 bases in between. Germline V gene data show CDR1 as SGHTA and CDR2 as FQGNSA. The CDR3 DNA sequence: TGTGCCAGCAGCTTCACACTAGGGGGCTATGGCTACACCTTC. Translated, it gives CASSFTLGGYGYTF.

This chain links TRBV12-3 or TRBV12-4 with TRBJ1-2; the D is unclear. The CDR3 runs 12 residues. V shed 3 bases and J shed 4 bases, with 6 bases lying between them. CDR3 loop: CASSFGSYGYTF. The CDR3 DNA is TGTGCCAGCAGTTTTGGCAGCTATGGCTACACCTTC.